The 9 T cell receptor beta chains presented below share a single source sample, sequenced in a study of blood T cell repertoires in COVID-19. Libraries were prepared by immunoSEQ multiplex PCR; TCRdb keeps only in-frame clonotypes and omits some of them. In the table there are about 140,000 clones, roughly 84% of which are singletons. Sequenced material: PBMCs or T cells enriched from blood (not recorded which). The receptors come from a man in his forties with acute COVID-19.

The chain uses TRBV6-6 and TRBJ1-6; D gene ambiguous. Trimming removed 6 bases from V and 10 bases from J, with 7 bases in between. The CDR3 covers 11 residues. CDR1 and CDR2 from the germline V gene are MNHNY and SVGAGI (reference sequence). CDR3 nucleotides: TGTGCCAGCAGAACGGGGTCACCCCTCCACTTT. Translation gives CASRTGSPLHF.

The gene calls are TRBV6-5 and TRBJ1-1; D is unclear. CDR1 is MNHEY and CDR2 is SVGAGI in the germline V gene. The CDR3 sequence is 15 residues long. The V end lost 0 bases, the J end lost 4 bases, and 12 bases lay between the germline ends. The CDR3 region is CASSYSASELTEAFF. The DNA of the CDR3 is TGTGCCAGCAGTTACTCAGCGAGCGAGCTCACTGAAGCTTTCTTT.

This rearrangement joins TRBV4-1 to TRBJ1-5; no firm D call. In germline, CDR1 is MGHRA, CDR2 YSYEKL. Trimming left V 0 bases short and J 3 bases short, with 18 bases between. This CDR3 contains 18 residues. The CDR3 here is CASSQETGLDGINQPQHF. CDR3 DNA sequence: TGCGCCAGCAGCCAAGAGACGGGATTGGACGGAATCAATCAGCCCCAGCATTTT.

The CDR3 nucleotides are TGTGCCAGTGGCCAGGGTATTTCTAACTATGGCTACACCTTC. This sequence encodes CASGQGISNYGYTF. The chain uses TRBV19 and TRBJ1-2; TRBD1 is a possible D gene (5 bases). Per the germline V gene, CDR1 is LNHDA and CDR2 is SQIVND (reference sequence). The CDR3 covers 14 residues. V was clipped by 8 bases and J by 0 bases, with 13 bases between them.

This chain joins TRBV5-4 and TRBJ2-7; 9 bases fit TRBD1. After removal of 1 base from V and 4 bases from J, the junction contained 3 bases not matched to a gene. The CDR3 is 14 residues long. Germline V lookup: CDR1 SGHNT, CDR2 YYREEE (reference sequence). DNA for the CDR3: TGTGCCAGCAGCTTGAGACAGGGGGGTTACGAGCAGTACTTC. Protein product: CASSLRQGGYEQYF.

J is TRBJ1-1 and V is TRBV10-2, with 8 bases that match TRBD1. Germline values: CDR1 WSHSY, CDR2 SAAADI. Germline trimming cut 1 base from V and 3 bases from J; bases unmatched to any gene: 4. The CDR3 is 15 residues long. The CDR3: CASSEYAGGYTEAFF. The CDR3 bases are TGCGCCAGCAGTGAGTACGCAGGGGGCTACACTGAAGCTTTCTTT.

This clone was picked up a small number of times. This chain's CDR3 is CASSLGGTSNEQFF. In nucleotides, the CDR3 is TGTGCCAGCAGCTTAGGAGGGACTAGCAATGAGCAGTTCTTC. This chain uses TRBV7-8 with TRBJ2-1, with TRBD2 matching 8 bases. The CDR3 has 14 residues. Germline loops: CDR1 SGHVS, CDR2 FQNEAQ. The ends lost 1 base at V and 6 bases at J; junction bases unmatched: 2.

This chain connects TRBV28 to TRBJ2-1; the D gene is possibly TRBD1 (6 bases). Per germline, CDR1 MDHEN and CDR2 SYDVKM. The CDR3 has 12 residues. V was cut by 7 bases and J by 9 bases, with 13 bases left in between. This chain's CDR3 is CASIQGQGEQFF. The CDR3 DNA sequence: TGTGCCAGCATCCAGGGGCAAGGTGAGCAGTTCTTC. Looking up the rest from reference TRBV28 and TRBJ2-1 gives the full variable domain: DVKVTQSSRYLVKRTGEKVFLECVQDMDHENMFWYRQDPGLGLRLIYFSYDVKMKEKGDIPEGYSVSREKKERFSLILESASTNQTSMYLCASIQGQGEQFFGPGTRLTVL.

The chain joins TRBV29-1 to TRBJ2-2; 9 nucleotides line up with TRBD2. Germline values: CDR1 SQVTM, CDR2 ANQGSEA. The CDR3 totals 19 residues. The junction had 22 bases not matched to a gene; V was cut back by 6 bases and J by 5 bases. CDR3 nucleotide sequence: TGCAGCGTCCGAGATTTCGAGAGGCGGGAGGGCCGAAGAACCGGGGAGCTGTTTTTT. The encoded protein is CSVRDFERREGRRTGELFF.